This TCR beta chain stems from a study of blood T cells in healthy people across ages. Study information: Roughly one uniquely barcoded beta molecule per two T cells was captured. Study-wide results and caveats: With donor CMV status unknown, expanded clonotype changes were possibly confounded.

Extraction of total RNA produced a minimum of 5 micrograms from each sample. Comments on this clonotype: Its antigen is still unknown.

Through a sample-barcoded 5' primer and a J-beta primer mix, a second PCR was run for 7 to 11 cycles. Through a template-switch adaptor with 12 random nucleotides, each cDNA molecule received a tag. TCRdb re-analysed the 5' RACE reads in MiXCR, keeping a single row per CDR3 protein. Of about 1.4 million distinct CDR3 sequences detected, almost 60% appear once; the ten largest clones hold more than 6%. Between the trimmed V and J ends, which lost 7 bases and 3 bases, there was a span of 19 bases. The CDR3 is made up of 15 amino acids. CDR1 MNHEY and CDR2 SMNVEV come from the germline V gene (reference sequence).

This sequence was found in a man aged 18 to 30 in good health. The V call is TRBV27, the J call TRBJ2-7; TRBD1 might be the D (6 bases). What was sequenced was blood. CDR3 coding DNA: TGTGCCAGCAAAATAGCCGGGACACTGAACTACGAGCAGTACTTC. This encodes CASKIAGTLNYEQYF.